These T cell receptor beta chains were read from a single sample in a study of blood T cell repertoires in COVID-19. TCRdb's table, derived via immunoSEQ multiplex PCR, lists solely in-frame clones and lacks some. Of 210,000 or so clones listed, just over 85% are singletons. Input material: peripheral blood. The receptors were sampled from a man between 45 and 60 years old with acute or convalescent COVID-19. Each CDR3 is given with its conserved first and last residue. D genes are given only for firm matches. The size entry is marked missing in some rows and otherwise reads once, few, many or a size class.

V	D	length	J	size	DNA	CDR3
TRBV30	TRBD1	13	TRBJ1-2	.	TGTGCCTGGAGTGAGGGGGCCAGGTATGGCTACACCTTC	CAWSEGARYGYTF
TRBV5-3	TRBD1	15	TRBJ2-7	.	TGTGCCAGAAGCGCCGGACAGGGGGCTGAATACGAGCAGTACTTC	CARSAGQGAEYEQYF
TRBV19	.	17	TRBJ1-6	.	TGTGCCAGTAGTATGGGTGGACAGAGCTCCTATAATTCACCCCTCCACTTT	CASSMGGQSSYNSPLHF
TRBV30	TRBD1	15	TRBJ1-1	.	TGTGCCTGGAGTCTGGACAGGGGCCTGGGCGGGGAAGCTTTCTTT	CAWSLDRGLGGEAFF
TRBV7-3	TRBD2	15	TRBJ2-1	.	TGTGCCAGCAGCTTGGTAGCGGGGTCCTACAATGAGCAGTTCTTC	CASSLVAGSYNEQFF
TRBV10-3	.	12	TRBJ2-3	.	TGTGCCATCTCAAAGGGGGCAGATACGCAGTATTTT	CAISKGADTQYF
TRBV5-8	TRBD1	16	TRBJ1-1	.	TGTGCCAGCAGCTCCGGACAGGATTCGGGCGGGACTGAAGCTTTCTTT	CASSSGQDSGGTEAFF
TRBV18	.	15	TRBJ1-2	.	TGTGCCAGCTCACCACCCGCCTCTTACGGCTATGGCTACACCTTC	CASSPPASYGYGYTF
TRBV18	.	14	TRBJ2-7	.	TGTGCCAGCTCACCCGCGGGACAGAGCTACGAGCAGTACTTC	CASSPAGQSYEQYF
TRBV13	TRBD1	14	TRBJ1-2	few	TGTGCCAGCAGCCAAACCGGGACAGGGGACGGCTACACCTTC	CASSQTGTGDGYTF
TRBV4-1	TRBD2	18	TRBJ2-7	.	TGCGCCAGCAGCCAAGAAGAGGGTGGCCTAGCGGAATCCTACGAGCAGTACTTC	CASSQEEGGLAESYEQYF
TRBV5-1	TRBD1	15	TRBJ1-1	.	TGCGCCAGCAGCCCCTCTAGACAGGGGAACACTGAAGCTTTCTTT	CASSPSRQGNTEAFF
TRBV2	TRBD1	16	TRBJ1-5	few	TGTGCCAGCAGTGGCACCGGGACAGGGGGTAGTCAGCCCCAGCATTTT	CASSGTGTGGSQPQHF
TRBV5-1	.	13	TRBJ2-7	.	TGCGCCAGCAGCCCTCAGGGGTGGGGCGAGCAGTACTTC	CASSPQGWGEQYF
TRBV4-1	TRBD2	18	TRBJ2-2	once	TGCGCCAGCAGCCAGCACGGGGGACTAGCGGGAAACACCGGGGAGCTGTTTTTT	CASSQHGGLAGNTGELFF
TRBV6-5	.	13	TRBJ1-1	.	TGTGCCAGCAGTTCCGGAAACAGGATGCCCCTGGTCTTT	CASSSGNRMPLVF
TRBV14	TRBD2	12	TRBJ2-7	.	TGTGCCAGCGGACGGGGGGACTACGAGCAGTACTTC	CASGRGDYEQYF
TRBV19	TRBD1	14	TRBJ1-2	.	TGTGCCAGTAGTGTCACAGGGGGCCCAGGTGGCTACACCTTC	CASSVTGGPGGYTF
TRBV2	TRBD2	15	TRBJ2-1	.	TGTGCCAGCAGTGCCAGCGGGAGCACCTACAATGAGCAGTTCTTC	CASSASGSTYNEQFF
TRBV4-1	TRBD2	16	TRBJ2-5	.	TGCGCCAGCAGCCTCTTCCTAGCGGTGGGGGGAGAGACCCAGTACTTC	CASSLFLAVGGETQYF
TRBV29-1	.	15	TRBJ2-2	.	TGCAGCGTCGCAACCGGGTCCACGAACACCGGGGAGCTGTTTTTT	CSVATGSTNTGELFF
TRBV2	TRBD1	13	TRBJ2-7	.	TGTGCCTCACAGGAGGACAGGCCCTACGAGCAGTACTTC	CASQEDRPYEQYF
TRBV5-8	TRBD1	15	TRBJ1-3	.	TGTGCCAGCAGCTCGGACAGGGCCTCTGGAAACACCATATATTTT	CASSSDRASGNTIYF
TRBV19	TRBD2	17	TRBJ2-3	.	TGTGCCAGTAGAGGGGCTAGCGGGGGGGCCGGTGCAGATACGCAGTATTTT	CASRGASGGAGADTQYF
TRBV6-2/TRBV6-3	.	12	TRBJ1-1	.	TGTGCCAGCAGTTGGGGAGGCAGTGAAGCTTTCTTT	CASSWGGSEAFF
TRBV6-2/TRBV6-3	.	18	TRBJ1-1	.	TGTGCCAGCAGTTACTCGCCCCACGGCAGGCTCCAGAACACTGAAGCTTTCTTT	CASSYSPHGRLQNTEAFF
TRBV18	TRBD2	16	TRBJ2-7	few	TGTGCCAGCTCACCGGCATCCGGGACTAGCGTGAACGAGCAGTACTTC	CASSPASGTSVNEQYF
TRBV9	.	15	TRBJ1-2	.	TGTGCCAGCAGCGATCCAACCATAGCTAACTATGGCTACACCTTC	CASSDPTIANYGYTF
TRBV11-3	.	16	TRBJ2-3	.	TGTGCCAGCAGCCCTAGTGCGAATTCTCTCACAGATACGCAGTATTTT	CASSPSANSLTDTQYF
TRBV20-1	.	14	TRBJ1-2	.	TGCAGTGCTAGTATAGGGGCCCCGGGCTATGGCTACACCTTC	CSASIGAPGYGYTF
TRBV3-1/TRBV3-2	.	14	TRBJ1-2	.	TGTGCCAGCAGCCAAGAGGGGGGAGATTATGGCTACACCTTC	CASSQEGGDYGYTF
TRBV19	TRBD1	17	TRBJ2-1	few	TGTGCCAGTAGGGGGGTACAGGGGAACTCGTTATACAATGAGCAGTTCTTC	CASRGVQGNSLYNEQFF
TRBV6-1	.	13	TRBJ1-2	.	TGTGCCAGCAGTGAAGCAGGGGTCTCTGGCTACACCTTC	CASSEAGVSGYTF
TRBV7-9	TRBD1	15	TRBJ1-2	once	TGTGCCAGCAGCTTAGGTACAGGGGGCGGCTATGGCTACACCTTC	CASSLGTGGGYGYTF
TRBV3-1/TRBV3-2	.	17	TRBJ1-1	.	TGTGCCAGCAGCCAAGATAGGGGAAAAAAGGGGAACACTGAAGCTTTCTTT	CASSQDRGKKGNTEAFF
TRBV19	TRBD1	14	TRBJ1-3	.	TGTGCCAGTAGCCAGGGGGCGGCGGGAAACACCATATATTTT	CASSQGAAGNTIYF
TRBV6-1	.	15	TRBJ1-1	.	TGTGCCAGCAGTGACGGGTCGGTGGCACTGCGCGAAGCTTTCTTT	CASSDGSVALREAFF
TRBV4-1	TRBD1	16	TRBJ1-6	.	TGCGCCAGCAGCCTCTCGGACAGGGGAGTCGATTCACCCCTCCACTTT	CASSLSDRGVDSPLHF
TRBV7-9	.	16	TRBJ1-6	.	TGTGCCAGCAGCCCCACGACATTGGGCTGGAATTCACCCCTCCACTTT	CASSPTTLGWNSPLHF
TRBV7-3	.	13	TRBJ1-1	.	TGTGCCAGCAGCCTATTCGAGGGCACTGAAGCTTTCTTT	CASSLFEGTEAFF
TRBV6-6	TRBD1	14	TRBJ2-1	once	TGTGCCAGCAGCCTCGACAGGGGGCTTAATGAGCAGTTCTTC	CASSLDRGLNEQFF
TRBV11-2	TRBD1	16	TRBJ2-3	.	TGTGCCAGCAGCTTTCGCAGGGGGCGAAGCACAGATACGCAGTATTTT	CASSFRRGRSTDTQYF